A selection of T cell receptor beta chains follows, all from one sample in a study of radiotherapy plus CTLA-4 blockade in lung cancer. The assay was immunoSEQ multiplex PCR, and TCRdb's table has in-frame clones only and misses some. This sample carries tens of thousands of clones, around nine tenths of them seen once, and the ten largest clones take around 15%. This specimen consisted of peripheral blood, obtained from a patient treated with radiotherapy plus ipilimumab. These receptors all come from a human donor with non-small cell lung cancer that progressed on radiotherapy plus ipilimumab. The conserved cysteine and the conserved F or W are not part of the CDR3 here. Each record gives: CDR3 protein, clone size, D gene, J gene, V gene. A D gene is named only where the DNA matches it firmly. Clone size, where shown, is once, few, many, or a class for clones that have expanded.

CDR3aa: ATTSGTGNTIY; abundance: NA; d_gene: NA; j_gene: TRBJ1-3; v_gene: TRBV28
CDR3aa: AWSTRTGGNQPQH; abundance: NA; d_gene: TRBD1; j_gene: TRBJ1-5; v_gene: TRBV30
CDR3aa: ASSPWGATGNTIY; abundance: NA; d_gene: NA; j_gene: TRBJ1-3; v_gene: TRBV5-1
CDR3aa: ASKVFGQGNTEAF; abundance: NA; d_gene: NA; j_gene: TRBJ1-1; v_gene: TRBV6-1
CDR3aa: ASSRDRWKFVSNQPQH; abundance: NA; d_gene: TRBD1; j_gene: TRBJ1-5; v_gene: TRBV7-3
CDR3aa: ASSIDPSGIETQY; abundance: NA; d_gene: NA; j_gene: TRBJ2-5; v_gene: TRBV19
CDR3aa: ASSPEGQLTEAF; abundance: NA; d_gene: TRBD1; j_gene: TRBJ1-1; v_gene: TRBV2
CDR3aa: AWNRGVYGYT; abundance: NA; d_gene: NA; j_gene: TRBJ1-2; v_gene: TRBV30
CDR3aa: ASSEVSNNQPQH; abundance: NA; d_gene: NA; j_gene: TRBJ1-5; v_gene: TRBV2
CDR3aa: ASVQGWGTEAF; abundance: NA; d_gene: NA; j_gene: TRBJ1-1; v_gene: TRBV7-2
CDR3aa: ASSSGTAILYEQY; abundance: NA; d_gene: TRBD1; j_gene: TRBJ2-7; v_gene: TRBV6-5
CDR3aa: ASIQRPSGYNEQF; abundance: few; d_gene: TRBD2; j_gene: TRBJ2-1; v_gene: TRBV6-1
CDR3aa: ASRTSGSSYNSPLH; abundance: NA; d_gene: NA; j_gene: TRBJ1-6; v_gene: TRBV19
CDR3aa: ASSSGGTGTNEKLF; abundance: NA; d_gene: TRBD1; j_gene: TRBJ1-4; v_gene: TRBV5-1
CDR3aa: ASSLEGPGREAF; abundance: NA; d_gene: NA; j_gene: TRBJ1-1; v_gene: TRBV7-9
CDR3aa: ASRGRGLAQNTGELF; abundance: few; d_gene: TRBD2; j_gene: TRBJ2-2; v_gene: TRBV2
CDR3aa: ASSERIAGGNTGELF; abundance: NA; d_gene: TRBD2; j_gene: TRBJ2-2; v_gene: TRBV10-2
CDR3aa: ASSQTGQGMNTEAF; abundance: NA; d_gene: TRBD1; j_gene: TRBJ1-1; v_gene: TRBV4-3
CDR3aa: ASSQDSLAGYQETQY; abundance: NA; d_gene: TRBD2; j_gene: TRBJ2-5; v_gene: TRBV4-3
CDR3aa: SALLGREQY; abundance: NA; d_gene: NA; j_gene: TRBJ2-7; v_gene: TRBV29-1
CDR3aa: ATSSAGRGEQY; abundance: NA; d_gene: NA; j_gene: TRBJ2-7; v_gene: TRBV15
CDR3aa: ASSLGQDQS; abundance: NA; d_gene: TRBD1; j_gene: TRBJ1-2; v_gene: TRBV7-2
CDR3aa: ASRYTGIAAGYT; abundance: few; d_gene: NA; j_gene: TRBJ1-2; v_gene: TRBV2
CDR3aa: ASSLGGGLRSFGEQY; abundance: NA; d_gene: NA; j_gene: TRBJ2-7; v_gene: TRBV7-9
CDR3aa: AGQVSSYNEQF; abundance: NA; d_gene: NA; j_gene: TRBJ2-1; v_gene: TRBV6-1
CDR3aa: ASSEGGVNSPLH; abundance: NA; d_gene: NA; j_gene: TRBJ1-6; v_gene: TRBV2
CDR3aa: ASRNYNEQF; abundance: NA; d_gene: NA; j_gene: TRBJ2-1; v_gene: TRBV27
CDR3aa: ASSPGPSNYGYT; abundance: NA; d_gene: NA; j_gene: TRBJ1-2; v_gene: TRBV4-1
CDR3aa: ASSPDAKRGQPQH; abundance: NA; d_gene: NA; j_gene: TRBJ1-5; v_gene: TRBV18